Following are 3 T cell receptor beta chains from one sample sequenced in a study of CXCR3-negative and CXCR3-positive naive CD8 T cells. Study-wide points: In CXCR3-positive naive cells, the TRB CDR3s were more hydrophobic than in CXCR3-negative naive cells.

The antigens of these receptors remain unknown. TRB cDNA was prepared as libraries by UMI-labeled 5' RACE. TCRdb reanalyzed the 5' RACE reads, giving one entry per CDR3 protein sequence and no DNA. Its clone listing holds 100,000 or so distinct CDR3 sequences. The sequencing sample was made of naive CXCR3+ CD8+ T cells from blood. The subset here: CD45RO-CCR7+CD27+CD95- naive CD8+ T cells expressing CXCR3 (TNR3+). These receptors were collected from a human donor in good health. Some clones in this sample may be carry-over from other donors' samples.

The chain uses TRBV9 and TRBJ2-7; TCRdb names TRBD1, which stays unverified in the absence of DNA. CDR3 length equals 16 residues. Germline CDR1 reads SGDLS; CDR2 reads YYNGEE. CDR3 loop: CASSGYRDSASYEQYF.

The chain joins TRBV11-2 to TRBJ2-3. This CDR3 is built from 11 residues. Germline V gives CDR1 SGHAT, CDR2 FQNNGV. This CDR3 reads CASSFVDTQYF.

The rearrangement links TRBV28 to TRBJ2-2. Germline V lookup: CDR1 MDHEN, CDR2 SYDVKM. The CDR3 spans 14 residues. The CDR3 reads CASSLQFDTGELFF.